This T cell receptor (beta chain) was recorded in a study of blood T cells in healthy people across ages. Notes on the study in general: Measured against age, TCR beta diversity per million T cells decreased in a roughly linear manner.

Germline V gene sequence: CDR1 MNHEY, CDR2 SMNVEV (reference sequence). Trimming removed 6 bases at V and 2 bases at J, with 16 bases between. The CDR3 spans 15 residues. A second PCR of roughly 7 to 11 cycles used a sample-barcoded 5' primer and a J-beta primer mix. TCRdb re-called the 5' RACE reads with MiXCR, one entry per CDR3 protein. The repertoire holds about 720,000 distinct CDR3 sequences, with 22% as singletons. This clonotype was observed at least ten times. What it recognizes is unknown. Input material: blood. This chain uses TRBV27 with TRBJ2-5, with D possibly being TRBD1 or TRBD2 (6 bases each). The sequence came from a man aged 70-80 years in good health. The CDR3 here is CASSHPGATQETQYF. CDR3 nucleotide sequence: TGTGCCAGCAGCCACCCGGGGGCGACTCAAGAGACCCAGTACTTC.